One and the same sample provided the 3 T cell receptor beta chains below, sequenced in a study of long-term antiretroviral therapy in people with HIV. Version v3.0 of the immunoSEQ assay ran at survey level. Sequencing was performed with immunoSEQ multiplex PCR; in TCRdb, only in-frame clones are kept and a portion is missing. The data hold about 22,000 clones, with more than 75% observed a single time. Sequencing was performed on unsorted PBMCs, taken approximately 6.2 years after starting antiretroviral therapy. Source of these receptors: a man under 40 with HIV.

The sample holds one count of this clone. The chain uses TRBV18 and TRBJ1-4, with D possibly TRBD1 on 6 matching bases. The CDR3 sequence is 16 residues long. Per germline, CDR1 KGHSH and CDR2 LQKENI. The ends were cut back, 3 bases at V and 5 bases at J, with 16 bases in the middle. CDR3 amino acids: CASSPSAGDGNEKLFF. CDR3 coding DNA: TGTGCCAGCTCACCCTCCGCAGGGGATGGAAATGAAAAACTGTTTTTT. Full variable domain (rest looked up from reference TRBV18 and TRBJ1-4): NAGVMQNPRHLVRRRGQEARLRCSPMKGHSHVYWYRQLPEEGLKFMVYLQKENIIDESGMPKERFSAEFPKEGPSILRIQQVVRGDSAAYFCASSPSAGDGNEKLFFGSGTQLSVL.

This rearrangement joins TRBV15 to TRBJ1-1; unclear D gene. Germline V gene lookup returns CDR1 LNHNV and CDR2 YYDKDF (reference sequence). The length of the CDR3 is 13 residues. With 5 bases removed from V and 0 bases from J, the gap between germline ends came to 7 bases. This CDR3 reads CATSGPMNTEAFF. As DNA, the CDR3 is TGTGCCACCAGCGGTCCGATGAACACTGAAGCTTTCTTT.

This chain uses TRBV28 with TRBJ2-7; the D is unclear. V lost 8 bases to trimming and J lost 3 bases, with 11 bases between them. The CDR3 spans 12 residues. Germline CDR1 reads MDHEN; CDR2 reads SYDVKM. CDR3 DNA: TGTGCCAGCTGTAACTGGATCTACGAGCAGTACTTC. This encodes CASCNWIYEQYF. Full variable domain (rest looked up from reference TRBV28 and TRBJ2-7): DVKVTQSSRYLVKRTGEKVFLECVQDMDHENMFWYRQDPGLGLRLIYFSYDVKMKEKGDIPEGYSVSREKKERFSLILESASTNQTSMYLCASCNWIYEQYFGPGTRLTVT.